The subject of this entry is one T cell receptor beta chain. The CDR3 is 14 residues long. Germline CDR1 reads MNHNS; CDR2 reads SASEGT. Trimming removed 4 bases from V and 4 bases from J, with 11 bases in between. Donors comprised healthy HIV-negative adults lacking recent acute infections or vaccinations. The repertoire was sequenced with immunoSEQ multiplex PCR; TCRdb's copy has only in-frame clones and lacks some. Of over a million clones in the sample, more than 65% were seen once. The sample belongs to a study of shared clonotypes between healthy human individuals. The sequence was obtained from a man between 18 and 35 years old in good health. The material sequenced was memory CD4+ T cells sorted from blood. Subset of the sample: CD45RA-negative fraction. The chain joins TRBV6-1 to TRBJ1-5, with a tentative D call TRBD1 (5 bases). The CDR3, as DNA: TGTGCCAGCAGTGCTGGGGAGGGGAATCAGCCCCAGCATTTT. This gives the protein CASSAGEGNQPQHF.